Following are 21 T cell receptor beta chains from one sample sequenced in a study of blood T cell repertoires in COVID-19 (dated by TCRdb to 2020 to 2022). To prepare the library, the immunoSEQ multiplex PCR assay was applied. This immuneACCESS table, as held by TCRdb, lists in-frame sequences with V and J called but not all clones. Of the missing ones, under half trace to an unresolved V gene in checked studies; the others have no known cause. The sample yields 140,000 to 150,000 clones; roughly nine tenths were counted once. The ten top clones hold around 1.5% of the sample. Sequencing was carried out using peripheral blood. The receptors derive from a human donor in a cohort sampled during active COVID-19.

The V and J genes are TRBV5-4 and TRBJ2-3; D gene unclear. This CDR3 spans 14 amino acids. In germline, CDR1 is SGHNT, CDR2 YYREEE (reference sequence). V was cut by 5 bases and J by 6 bases, with 16 bases left in between. DNA for the CDR3: TGTGCCAGCAGTTCGGGTCAGTTTGTGGATACGCAGTATTTT. This encodes CASSSGQFVDTQYF.

This clone was seen only once. V and J are TRBV9 and TRBJ1-4; TRBD1 might be the D (5 bases). The CDR3 has 15 amino acids. V gave up 0 bases and J gave up 6 bases, with 12 bases separating them. Germline V gene lookup returns CDR1 SGDLS and CDR2 YYNGEE. The DNA for the CDR3 is TGTGCCAGCAGCGTAGAGGCAGGGTTGTATGAAAAACTGTTTTTT. It yields the protein CASSVEAGLYEKLFF. Full variable domain (remainder filled in from reference TRBV9 and TRBJ1-4): DSGVTQTPKHLITATGQRVTLRCSPRSGDLSVYWYQQSLDQGLQFLIQYYNGEERAKGNILERFSAQQFPDLHSELNLSSLELGDSALYFCASSVEAGLYEKLFFGSGTQLSVL.

The V call is TRBV3-1 (or the pseudogene TRBV3-2), the J call TRBJ1-2; D is unresolved. This CDR3 has 12 residues. CDR1 and CDR2 from the germline V gene are LGHDT and YNNKEL (reference sequence). V was cut by 4 bases and J by 2 bases, with 5 bases left in between. This chain's CDR3 is CASSLLNYGYTF. Here the CDR3 DNA reads TGTGCCAGCAGCCTCCTGAACTATGGCTACACCTTC.

Written as DNA, the CDR3 is TGTGCCAGCAGTTACGGGCGGGATCAGCCCCAGCATTTT. Amino acid sequence: CASSYGRDQPQHF. The V call is TRBV6-5, the J call TRBJ1-5, with D hard to call. Germline V CDR1 and CDR2: MNHEY, SVGAGI. The CDR3 runs to 13 residues. Trimming took off 2 bases at V and 5 bases at J, with 7 bases between the two ends.

The gene calls are TRBV2 and TRBJ1-2; 7 bases line up with TRBD1. Trimming cost V 9 bases and J 4 bases; bases outside gene matches: 8. This CDR3 contains 13 residues. Germline V lookup: CDR1 SNHLY, CDR2 FYNNEI. CDR3 DNA: TGTGCCAGTGGGGCGGGACAGCTCTATGGCTACACCTTC. Translated, it gives CASGAGQLYGYTF. Looking up the rest from reference TRBV2 and TRBJ1-2 gives the full variable domain: EPEVTQTPSHQVTQMGQEVILRCVPISNHLYFYWYRQILGQKVEFLVSFYNNEISEKSEIFDDQFSVERPDGSNFTLKIRSTKLEDSAMYFCASGAGQLYGYTFGSGTRLTVV.

This chain uses TRBV6-5 with TRBJ2-1; 7 bases align to TRBD1. Per the germline V gene, CDR1 is MNHEY and CDR2 is SVGAGI. The CDR3 runs to 14 residues. With V trimmed by 8 bases and J by 0 bases, 4 bases remained unmatched. The CDR3 sequence: CASGRDSSYNEQFF. The CDR3 nucleotides read TGTGCCAGCGGACGGGACAGCTCCTACAATGAGCAGTTCTTC.

The chain combines TRBV6-2 or TRBV6-3 with TRBJ1-4, with D uncertain. The germline V gene encodes CDR1 MNHEY and CDR2 SVGEGT. CDR3 length equals 15 residues. V lost 2 bases and J 8 bases, leaving 15 bases between the germline ends. CDR3 sequence: CASSYNPGLAEKLFF. The CDR3 DNA reads TGTGCCAGCAGTTACAATCCGGGGTTGGCGGAAAAACTGTTTTTT.

In its sample, this clone was seen once. The rearrangement joins TRBV5-1 to TRBJ1-1; D may be TRBD1 (6 bases). The V and J ends lost 0 bases and 2 bases respectively, with 11 bases between them. The CDR3 loop spans 15 amino acids. Germline CDR1 SGHRS, CDR2 YFSETQ. The CDR3 reads CASSLAPGTNTEAFF. The CDR3 DNA reads TGCGCCAGCAGCTTGGCCCCAGGGACAAACACTGAAGCTTTCTTT.

This chain joins TRBV2 and TRBJ1-1; D possibly corresponds to TRBD1 (6 bases). The V end was cut by 7 bases, the J end by 3 bases, with 15 bases between. The CDR3 has 14 residues. Germline values: CDR1 SNHLY, CDR2 FYNNEI. CDR3 residues: CASKIGGWDTEAFF. The CDR3 DNA reads TGTGCCAGCAAAATAGGGGGTTGGGACACTGAAGCTTTCTTT.

The chain uses TRBV7-9 and TRBJ2-7, with 8 bases lining up with TRBD1. The CDR3 has 13 amino acids. V lost 11 bases and J lost 5; bases outside the gene matches: 11. Looked up from germline, CDR1 is SEHNR and CDR2 is FQNEAQ (reference sequence). CDR3 region: CADPLPGGDEQYF. The CDR3 DNA follows: TGTGCCGACCCCCTGCCAGGGGGCGACGAGCAGTACTTC. The full variable domain, in which reference TRBV7-9 and TRBJ2-7 provide the parts outside the CDR3, is DTGVSQNPRHKITKRGQNVTFRCDPISEHNRLYWYRQTLGQGPEFLTYFQNEAQLEKSRLLSDRFSAERPKGSFSTLEIQRTEQGDSAMYLCADPLPGGDEQYFGPGTRLTVT.

This sequence joins TRBV2 and TRBJ1-5; a weak D match, TRBD1 (5 bases). Germline-derived CDR1 and CDR2 are SNHLY and FYNNEI. V lost 3 bases to trimming and J lost 6 bases, with 12 bases between them. The CDR3 is 14 amino acids. For the CDR3, the DNA is TGTGCCAGCAGTGAGGGTCGGGGGGTTCAGCCCCAGCATTTT. Residues: CASSEGRGVQPQHF. The complete variable domain, with remaining parts taken from reference TRBV2 and TRBJ1-5, reads EPEVTQTPSHQVTQMGQEVILRCVPISNHLYFYWYRQILGQKVEFLVSFYNNEISEKSEIFDDQFSVERPDGSNFTLKIRSTKLEDSAMYFCASSEGRGVQPQHFGDGTRLSIL.

The CDR3 protein is CASSASGWAKNIQYF. The CDR3, as DNA: TGTGCCAGCAGCGCCTCGGGGTGGGCCAAAAACATTCAGTACTTC. The J gene is TRBJ2-4, the V gene TRBV7-8; maybe TRBD2 (5 bases). The V end was cut by 5 bases, the J end by 1 base, with 12 bases between. Germline assignment: CDR1 SGHVS and CDR2 FQNEAQ. CDR3 length equals 15 residues.

In this sample, this clone turned up once. The chain joins TRBV6-6 to TRBJ2-1; 7 nucleotides align to TRBD2. The CDR3 totals 13 residues. V shed 3 bases and J 8 bases; nucleotides not matched to a gene: 4. Germline values: CDR1 MNHNY, CDR2 SVGAGI (reference sequence). The CDR3 coding sequence is TGTGCCAGCAGTTATTGGGCGGGGGATGAGCAGTTCTTC. Its translation is CASSYWAGDEQFF.

CDR3 protein: CASSLKVGFGGADTQYF. DNA of the CDR3: TGTGCCAGCAGCTTGAAGGTCGGCTTTGGGGGGGCAGATACGCAGTATTTT. The chain links TRBV5-4 to TRBJ2-3; 7 bases line up with TRBD2. The CDR3 covers 17 residues. Germline CDR1 and CDR2: SGHNT and YYREEE (reference sequence). V was clipped by 1 base and J by 4 bases; unmatched bases: 12.

The rearrangement joins TRBV7-6 to TRBJ2-1; the match to TRBD1 covers 9 bases. Looked up from germline, CDR1 is SGHVS and CDR2 is FNYEAQ. V was clipped by 4 bases and J by 5 bases; unmatched bases: 3. The CDR3 contains 14 residues. The CDR3 DNA reads as TGTGCCAGCAGCTCGGACAGGGGCCACAATGAGCAGTTCTTC. Encoded protein: CASSSDRGHNEQFF. Full variable domain (rest looked up from reference TRBV7-6 and TRBJ2-1): GAGVSQSPRYKVTKRGQDVALRCDPISGHVSLYWYRQALGQGPEFLTYFNYEAQQDKSGLPNDRFSAERPEGSISTLTIQRTEQRDSAMYRCASSSDRGHNEQFFGPGTRLTVL.

J is TRBJ1-3 and V is TRBV3-1 (or the pseudogene TRBV3-2); D is unresolved. V lost 1 base and J 0 bases, leaving 10 bases between the germline ends. The germline gives CDR1 LGHDT, CDR2 YNNKEL (reference sequence). CDR3 size: 16 residues. The CDR3 region is CASSQGAGSSGNTIYF. CDR3 DNA: TGTGCCAGCAGCCAAGGGGCGGGATCCTCTGGAAACACCATATATTTT.

J is TRBJ2-1 and V is TRBV3-1 (or the pseudogene TRBV3-2); D possibly corresponds to TRBD2 (5 bases). Germline V CDR1 and CDR2: LGHDT, YNNKEL (reference sequence). There are 15 residues in the CDR3. Trimming shortened V by 4 bases and J by 10 bases, and 20 bases separated the two germline ends. The CDR3 is CASSPGLAGVGEQFF. In DNA form, the CDR3 reads TGTGCCAGCAGCCCGGGTCTTGCGGGCGTTGGAGAGCAGTTCTTC.

This chain uses TRBV24-1 with TRBJ2-7; TRBD1 matches 8 bases. The trim removed 5 bases at V and 5 bases at J, leaving 13 bases unmatched. The CDR3 loop spans 16 amino acids. Germline V CDR1 and CDR2: KGHDR, SFDVKD. Here the CDR3 reads CATSVLDRGLVNEQYF. CDR3 nucleotides: TGTGCCACCAGTGTCCTTGACAGGGGACTGGTGAACGAGCAGTACTTC.

This clone occurred once. J is TRBJ2-7 and V is TRBV7-2; TRBD1 matches 9 bases. The V gene end was trimmed by 2 bases and the J gene end by 7 bases; junction bases not matched to a gene: 9. The CDR3 is made up of 15 amino acids. Germline CDR1 reads SGHTA; CDR2 reads FQGNSA. The CDR3 region has the DNA TGTGCCAGCAGCTTAATTGGGACAGGGTCGGGTGAGCAGTACTTC. This codes for CASSLIGTGSGEQYF.

The chain recombines TRBV19 with TRBJ1-1; 8 nucleotides line up with TRBD1. The CDR3 spans 15 residues. The germline gives CDR1 LNHDA, CDR2 SQIVND (reference sequence). Trimming removed 1 base from V and 1 base from J; junction bases left unmatched: 2. The CDR3 loop is CASSIGGTGNTEAFF. The CDR3 DNA reads as TGTGCCAGTAGTATAGGTGGGACAGGGAACACTGAAGCTTTCTTT.

The rearrangement joins TRBV29-1 to TRBJ1-2, with D uncertain. This CDR3 is built from 11 residues. Trimming shortened V by 3 bases and J by 5 bases, and 7 bases separated the two germline ends. The germline gives CDR1 SQVTM, CDR2 ANQGSEA. The CDR3 region is CSVEREYGYTF. CDR3 nucleotides: TGCAGCGTTGAGCGGGAGTATGGCTACACCTTC.